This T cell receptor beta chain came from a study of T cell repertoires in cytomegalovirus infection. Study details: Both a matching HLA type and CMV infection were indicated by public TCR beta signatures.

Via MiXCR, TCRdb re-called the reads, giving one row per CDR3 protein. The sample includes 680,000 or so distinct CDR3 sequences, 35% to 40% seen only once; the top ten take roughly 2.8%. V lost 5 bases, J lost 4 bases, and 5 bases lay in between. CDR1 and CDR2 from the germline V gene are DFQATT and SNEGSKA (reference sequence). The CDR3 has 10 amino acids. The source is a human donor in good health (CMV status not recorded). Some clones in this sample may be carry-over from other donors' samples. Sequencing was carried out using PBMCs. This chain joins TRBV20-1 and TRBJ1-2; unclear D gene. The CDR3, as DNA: TGCAGTGCTCTTTCCTATGGCTACACCTTC. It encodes CSALSYGYTF.